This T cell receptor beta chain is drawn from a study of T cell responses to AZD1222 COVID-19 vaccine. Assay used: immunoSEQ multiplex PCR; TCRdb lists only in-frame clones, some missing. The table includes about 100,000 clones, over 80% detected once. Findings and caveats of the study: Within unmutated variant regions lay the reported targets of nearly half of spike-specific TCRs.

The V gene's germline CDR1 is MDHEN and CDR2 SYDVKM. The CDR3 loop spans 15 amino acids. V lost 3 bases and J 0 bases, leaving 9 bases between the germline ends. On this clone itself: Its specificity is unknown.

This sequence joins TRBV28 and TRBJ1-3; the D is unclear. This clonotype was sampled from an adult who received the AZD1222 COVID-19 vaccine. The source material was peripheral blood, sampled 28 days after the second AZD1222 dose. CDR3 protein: CASSFGRISGNTIYF. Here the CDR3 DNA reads TGTGCCAGCAGTTTTGGCAGGATCTCTGGAAACACCATATATTTT.